The rows below give T cell receptor beta chains drawn from one sample of a study of shared clonotypes between healthy human individuals. Clones were read by immunoSEQ multiplex PCR, and TCRdb kept only the in-frame ones, dropping some. The sample includes roughly 1.5 million clones, 95% to 99% of them seen just once. Sequenced: naive CD4+ T cells sorted from blood. The receptors come from a man aged 25 to 40 in good health. CDR3s include the opening cysteine and the closing phenylalanine or tryptophan. A D gene is named only where the DNA matches it firmly. Clone size appears in some rows only: once, few, many, or a class for an expanded clone.

clone size	V gene	J gene	D gene	CDR3 protein	CDR3 DNA
.	TRBV29-1	TRBJ2-3	TRBD2	CSVVTSGTTDTQYF	TGCAGCGTTGTAACTAGCGGGACCACAGATACGCAGTATTTT
.	TRBV2	TRBJ2-5	.	CASSEREGETQYF	TGTGCCAGCAGTGAGCGGGAAGGGGAGACCCAGTACTTC
.	TRBV6-5	TRBJ1-2	.	CASTLLGSNYGYTF	TGTGCCAGCACCTTATTGGGGTCTAACTATGGCTACACCTTC
once	TRBV29-1	TRBJ1-1	.	CSALPGRTEAFF	TGCAGCGCTCTTCCAGGGAGGACTGAAGCTTTCTTT
.	TRBV27	TRBJ2-1	TRBD2	CASSPRTSFTEQFF	TGTGCCAGCAGTCCCAGGACTAGTTTCACTGAGCAGTTCTTC
.	TRBV5-1	TRBJ2-1	TRBD2	CASRFGGLAGGLPYNEQFF	TGCGCCAGCAGGTTCGGGGGGCTAGCGGGAGGCCTCCCGTACAATGAGCAGTTCTTC
.	TRBV6-6	TRBJ2-7	.	CASMGRAGPYEQYF	TGTGCCAGCATGGGTCGGGCAGGACCCTACGAGCAGTACTTC
.	TRBV5-4	TRBJ1-1	.	CASSSGRPGDIVTEAFF	TGTGCCAGCAGCTCGGGACGTCCGGGGGATATTGTCACTGAAGCTTTCTTT
.	TRBV7-2	TRBJ2-1	TRBD2	CASSLRTSGSDEQFF	TGTGCCAGCAGCTTAAGGACTAGCGGGAGTGATGAGCAGTTCTTC
.	TRBV11-2	TRBJ2-3	TRBD1	CASSQGTITDTQYF	TGTGCCAGCTCACAGGGGACAATCACAGATACGCAGTATTTT
.	TRBV2	TRBJ2-7	TRBD1	CASSGTGGSEQYF	TGTGCCAGCAGTGGGACAGGGGGTTCCGAGCAGTACTTC
.	TRBV4-3	TRBJ2-3	.	CASSQVSGDTDTQYF	TGCGCCAGCAGCCAAGTTTCCGGGGACACAGATACGCAGTATTTT
.	TRBV14	TRBJ2-1	TRBD2	CASSQHLGLAGETYNEQFF	TGTGCCAGCAGCCAACACCTGGGACTAGCGGGAGAAACCTACAATGAGCAGTTCTTC
.	TRBV29-1	TRBJ1-4	TRBD1	CSVQPGQFNEKLFF	TGCAGCGTCCAGCCGGGACAGTTTAATGAAAAACTGTTTTTT
.	TRBV6-6	TRBJ1-1	TRBD1	CASSQTGETEAFF	TGTGCCAGCAGTCAGACAGGGGAGACTGAAGCTTTCTTT
.	TRBV7-2	TRBJ1-1	.	CASSPDVMNTEAFF	TGTGCCAGCAGCCCGGACGTAATGAACACTGAAGCTTTCTTT
once	TRBV5-5	TRBJ2-1	TRBD2	CASSSGLAGVNEQFF	TGTGCCAGCAGCTCCGGACTAGCGGGAGTTAATGAGCAGTTCTTC
.	TRBV7-9	TRBJ1-4	TRBD1	CASSLGGGGGFNEKLFF	TGTGCCAGCAGCTTAGGAGGAGGGGGCGGTTTTAATGAAAAACTGTTTTTT
.	TRBV6-5	TRBJ2-7	TRBD2	CASSYFSGRPPYEQYF	TGTGCCAGCAGTTACTTTTCCGGGAGGCCACCCTACGAGCAGTACTTC
.	TRBV5-1	TRBJ2-2	.	CASSFLTDSITGELFF	TGCGCCAGCAGCTTCTTGACAGACTCTATCACCGGGGAGCTGTTTTTT
.	TRBV7-8	TRBJ2-4	TRBD2	CASMSIAGGPHMLAKNIQYF	TGTGCCAGCATGAGCATAGCGGGAGGGCCCCATATGCTGGCCAAAAACATTCAGTACTTC